These 21 T cell receptor beta chains share one sample of origin, sequenced in a study of Graves' ophthalmopathy and Graves' hyperthyroidism. RNA served as the template for amplifying TCR beta CDR3 regions. First-round RT-PCR employed HTBI primers, with a second-round multiplex PCR after it. MiXCR, applied by TCRdb to the multiplex PCR reads, yields one record per CDR3 protein. The table has about 620,000 distinct CDR3 sequences, 22% seen once. Sequences were obtained from peripheral blood. The source of these receptors is a woman aged 18-30 years with stable Graves' hyperthyroidism. Some clones in this sample may be carry-over from other donors' samples.

This clonotype was recorded at least ten times. The V call is TRBV2, the J call TRBJ1-5, with TRBD1 matching 9 bases. The CDR3 spans 15 residues. Germline V gene data show CDR1 as SNHLY and CDR2 as FYNNEI. V trimming: 6 bases; J trimming: 0 bases; junction bases outside the gene matches: 3. Here the CDR3 reads CASSTGGLSNQPQHF. Here the CDR3 DNA reads TGTGCCAGCAGCACAGGGGGCCTTAGCAATCAGCCCCAGCATTTT.

This clonotype was found many times. The rearrangement joins TRBV3-1 to TRBJ2-7, with 8 nucleotides matching TRBD1. CDR3 size: 15 residues. V dropped 1 base and J dropped 2; count of bases not matched to a gene: 4. In germline, CDR1 is LGHDT, CDR2 YNNKEL (reference sequence). The CDR3 spells CASSQADRGPYEQYF. The CDR3 bases are TGTGCCAGCAGCCAAGCCGACAGGGGTCCCTACGAGCAGTACTTC.

The chain employs TRBV12-3 or TRBV12-4 and TRBJ1-5; D gene uncertain. The CDR3 runs 14 residues. Trimming removed 4 bases at V and 2 bases at J, with 9 bases between. DNA for the CDR3: TGTGCCAGCAGTTCTTGGGTCGGCAATCAGCCCCAGCATTTT. Its protein is CASSSWVGNQPQHF.

The chain is built from TRBV9 and TRBJ1-3; TRBD1 agrees at 7 bases. Unmatched junction bases numbered 8, after V lost 2 bases and J lost 0 bases. CDR1 SGDLS and CDR2 YYNGEE come from the germline V gene. CDR3 size: 17 residues. DNA for the CDR3: TGTGCCAGCAGCGTCAGGGGGGGGCTGAGCTCTGGAAACACCATATATTTT. Translating gives CASSVRGGLSSGNTIYF.

This clonotype was counted a few times. The DNA of the CDR3 is TGTGCCAGCAGCCATGGGACATCCTTCACTGAAGCTTTCTTT. Translation gives CASSHGTSFTEAFF. The chain is built from TRBV3-1 and TRBJ1-1, with a tentative D call TRBD1 (6 bases). CDR1 and CDR2 from the germline V gene are LGHDT and YNNKEL (reference sequence). The CDR3 sequence is 14 residues long. V was cut by 3 bases and J by 4 bases, with 12 bases left in between.

The rearrangement joins TRBV15 to TRBJ1-1; 12 bases fit TRBD1. The ends lost 3 bases at V and 3 bases at J; junction bases unmatched: 5. CDR3 size: 16 residues. Germline CDR1 LNHNV, CDR2 YYDKDF (reference sequence). The DNA for the CDR3 is TGTGCCACCAGCAGTTACGGGACAGGGGGCGACACTGAAGCTTTCTTT. It is translated as CATSSYGTGGDTEAFF.

This clonotype was found many times. This sequence joins TRBV6-1 and TRBJ1-1, with 9 nucleotides matching TRBD1. V was pared by 5 bases and J by 7 bases, with 2 bases of the junction left unmatched. CDR1 is MNHNS, CDR2 SASEGT, per germline. The CDR3 consists of 12 residues. CDR3 region: CASSRTGDEAFF. The DNA for the CDR3 is TGTGCCAGCAGTCGGACAGGGGATGAAGCTTTCTTT.

In this sample, this clonotype turned up a few times. J is TRBJ1-1 and V is TRBV3-1; 7 bases fit TRBD1. J was trimmed by 5 bases and V by 4 bases; bases with no gene match: 13. This CDR3 has 16 residues. The germline CDR1 and CDR2 sequences are LGHDT and YNNKEL (reference sequence). The CDR3 coding sequence is TGTGCCAGCAGCCCCACCGAGGGGGCGCGGGGGACTGAAGCTTTCTTT. Its protein is CASSPTEGARGTEAFF.

This clonotype has ten or more counts. V and J are TRBV12-3 or TRBV12-4 and TRBJ1-5, with 7 bases identical to TRBD1. J gave up 2 bases and V 3 bases, and 7 bases lay outside the gene matches. The CDR3 length is 16 residues. The DNA of the CDR3 is TGTGCCAGCAGTTTGGAGACAGGGTTTGGCAATCAGCCCCAGCATTTT. This sequence encodes CASSLETGFGNQPQHF.

This clonotype was found many times. The chain carries TRBV7-6 and TRBJ1-6; TRBD1 is a possible D gene (5 bases). Germline loops: CDR1 SGHVS, CDR2 FNYEAQ. This CDR3 is 14 amino acids long. The V and J ends lost 5 bases and 8 bases respectively, with 13 bases between them. The CDR3 sequence is CASSAGTTYSPLHF. The CDR3 nucleotides are TGTGCCAGCAGCGCCGGGACCACCTATTCACCCCTCCACTTT.

This clonotype was observed many times. This rearrangement joins TRBV30 to TRBJ2-5; tentatively, D is TRBD1 (5 bases). Germline V CDR1 and CDR2: GTSNPN, SVGIG (reference sequence). V lost 3 bases and J 0 bases, leaving 11 bases between the germline ends. The CDR3 totals 14 residues. CDR3 DNA sequence: TGTGCCTGGAGGCAACAGGCCCACCAAGAGACCCAGTACTTC. Translation gives CAWRQQAHQETQYF.

This clonotype has ten or more counts. The chain recombines TRBV6-2 or TRBV6-3 with TRBJ1-1, with a possible D match to TRBD1 (5 bases). Germline assignment: CDR1 MNHEY and CDR2 SVGEGT. Trimming removed 7 bases from V and 5 bases from J, with 14 bases in between. This CDR3 spans 13 amino acids. The CDR3 loop reads CASTWGGVTEAFF. The DNA of the CDR3 is TGTGCCAGCACCTGGGGAGGGGTAACTGAAGCTTTCTTT.

The chain is built from TRBV24-1 and TRBJ1-5; D perhaps matches TRBD1 (5 bases). The length of the CDR3 is 12 residues. The V end was cut by 9 bases, the J end by 2 bases, with 7 bases between. Germline CDR1 KGHDR, CDR2 SFDVKD. The CDR3 reads CATGDGNQPQHF. CDR3 bases: TGTGCCACCGGGGACGGCAATCAGCCCCAGCATTTT.

This clonotype was counted at least ten times. The chain has TRBV12-3 or TRBV12-4 and TRBJ2-2, with 7 bases that match TRBD1. V was pared by 2 bases and J by 5 bases, with 8 bases of the junction left unmatched. This CDR3 is built from 16 residues. CDR3 nucleotide sequence: TGTGCCAGCAGTTTAATCGGCAGGGGGAGAACCGGGGAGCTGTTTTTT. Its translation: CASSLIGRGRTGELFF.

In this sample, this clonotype turned up many times. J is TRBJ1-6 and V is TRBV11-2; 9 nucleotides align to TRBD1. The germline V gene encodes CDR1 SGHAT and CDR2 FQNNGV. CDR3 size: 14 residues. The V segment lost 5 bases and the J segment 13 bases; nucleotides outside the gene matches: 9. CDR3 sequence: CASSLGQGWSPLHF. CDR3 DNA: TGTGCCAGCAGCCTTGGACAGGGGTGGTCCCCCCTCCACTTT.

This chain's CDR3 is CASSYRVWATEAFF. DNA for the CDR3: TGTGCCAGCAGTTACAGGGTTTGGGCCACTGAAGCTTTCTTT. The gene calls are TRBV9 and TRBJ1-1, with D maybe TRBD1 (6 bases). The CDR3 spans 14 residues. V lost 5 bases and J lost 4, with 15 bases in between. The V gene's germline CDR1 is SGDLS and CDR2 YYNGEE.

This clonotype was seen only a few times. The gene calls are TRBV12-3 or TRBV12-4 and TRBJ2-5; 7 bases are a match to TRBD2. V was pared by 6 bases and J by 5 bases, with 6 bases of the junction left unmatched. The length of the CDR3 is 13 residues. Written as DNA, the CDR3 is TGTGCCAGCAGCCACGGAGCGGGGGAGACCCAGTACTTC. As protein: CASSHGAGETQYF.

In its sample, this clonotype was seen many times. The rearrangement links TRBV5-5 to TRBJ2-2; D call uncertain. Germline CDR1 SGHKS, CDR2 YYEKEE (reference sequence). There are 14 residues in the CDR3. V was shortened by 4 bases and J by 2 bases, with 9 bases between the two germline ends. The CDR3 DNA is TGTGCCAGCAGCCCACTCGTAAACACCGGGGAGCTGTTTTTT. Translating gives CASSPLVNTGELFF.

The chain joins TRBV28 to TRBJ2-7, with a tentative D call TRBD2 (6 bases). The CDR3 spans 14 residues. Germline V lookup: CDR1 MDHEN, CDR2 SYDVKM. V was clipped by 6 bases and J by 3 bases, with 15 bases between them. The CDR3 protein is CASRLPGENYEQYF. The CDR3 DNA reads as TGTGCCAGCAGGTTGCCGGGAGAAAACTACGAGCAGTACTTC.

The sample holds many counts of this clonotype. The V and J genes are TRBV30 and TRBJ1-5; perhaps TRBD1 as D (6 bases). The CDR3 covers 13 residues. With 5 bases removed from V and 6 bases from J, the gap between germline ends came to 14 bases. The germline V gene has CDR1 GTSNPN and CDR2 SVGIG (reference sequence). In DNA, the CDR3 is TGTGCCTGGGCGGTCAGGGGCGGTCAGCCCCAGCATTTT. This translates into CAWAVRGGQPQHF.

The chain joins TRBV6-2 or TRBV6-3 to TRBJ2-7; weak D call: TRBD2 (5 bases). CDR3 length: 14 residues. CDR1 is MNHEY, CDR2 SVGEGT, per germline. V was clipped by 6 bases and J by 1 base, with 13 bases between them. In nucleotides, the CDR3 is TGTGCCAGCAGCTGGGCGGGTCATTCCTACGAGCAGTACTTC. It yields the protein CASSWAGHSYEQYF.